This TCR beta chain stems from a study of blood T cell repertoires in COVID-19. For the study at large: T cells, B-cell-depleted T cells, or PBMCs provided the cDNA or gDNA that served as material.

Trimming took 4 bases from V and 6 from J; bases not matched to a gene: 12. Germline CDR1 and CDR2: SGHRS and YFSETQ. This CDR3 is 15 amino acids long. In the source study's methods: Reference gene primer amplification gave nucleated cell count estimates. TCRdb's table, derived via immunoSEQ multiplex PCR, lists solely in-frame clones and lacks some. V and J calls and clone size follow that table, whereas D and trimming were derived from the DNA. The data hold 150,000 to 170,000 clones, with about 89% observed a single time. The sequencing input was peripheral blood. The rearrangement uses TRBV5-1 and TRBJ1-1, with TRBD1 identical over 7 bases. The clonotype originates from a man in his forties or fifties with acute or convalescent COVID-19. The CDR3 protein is CASSLQTGPGAEAFF. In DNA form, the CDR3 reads TGCGCCAGCAGCCTCCAGACAGGGCCGGGAGCTGAAGCTTTCTTT.